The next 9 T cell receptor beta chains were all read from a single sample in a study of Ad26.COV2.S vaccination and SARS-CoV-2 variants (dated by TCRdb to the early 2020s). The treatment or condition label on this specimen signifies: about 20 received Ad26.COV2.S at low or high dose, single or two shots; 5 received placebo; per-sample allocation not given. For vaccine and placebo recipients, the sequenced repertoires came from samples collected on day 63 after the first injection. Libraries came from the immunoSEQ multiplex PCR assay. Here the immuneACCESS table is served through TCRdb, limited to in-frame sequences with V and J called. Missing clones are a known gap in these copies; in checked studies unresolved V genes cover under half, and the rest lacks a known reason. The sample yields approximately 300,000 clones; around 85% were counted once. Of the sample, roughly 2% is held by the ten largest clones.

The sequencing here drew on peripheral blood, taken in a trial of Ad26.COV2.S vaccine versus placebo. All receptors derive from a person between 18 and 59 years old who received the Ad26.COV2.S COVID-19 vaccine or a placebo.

CDR3 coding DNA: TGTGCCAGCTGGGTGGGCGGGGGGAATTCGCACGAGCAGTACTTC. It yields the protein CASWVGGGNSHEQYF. The rearrangement links TRBV6-5 to TRBJ2-7; 8 positions agree with TRBD2. The length of the CDR3 is 15 residues. The V gene end was trimmed by 8 bases and the J gene end by 5 bases; junction bases not matched to a gene: 14. Germline V CDR1 and CDR2: MNHEY, SVGAGI.

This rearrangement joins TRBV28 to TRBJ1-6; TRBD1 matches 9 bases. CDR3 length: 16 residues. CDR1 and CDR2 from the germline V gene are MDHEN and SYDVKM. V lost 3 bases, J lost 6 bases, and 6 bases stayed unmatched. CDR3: CASSFGGQGLNSPLHF. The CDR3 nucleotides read TGTGCCAGCAGTTTTGGGGGACAGGGACTTAATTCACCCCTCCACTTT.

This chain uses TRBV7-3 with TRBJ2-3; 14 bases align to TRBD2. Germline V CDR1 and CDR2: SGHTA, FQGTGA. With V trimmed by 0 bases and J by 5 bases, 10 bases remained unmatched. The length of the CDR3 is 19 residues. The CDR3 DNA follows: TGTGCCAGCAGCTTAACCTCCGGGACTAGCGGGGGCGTCAGAGATACGCAGTATTTT. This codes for CASSLTSGTSGGVRDTQYF.

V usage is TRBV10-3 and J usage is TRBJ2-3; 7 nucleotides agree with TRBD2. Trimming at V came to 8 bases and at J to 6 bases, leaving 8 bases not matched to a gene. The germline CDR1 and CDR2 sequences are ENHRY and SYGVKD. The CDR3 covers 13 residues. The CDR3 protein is CAILGQGGDTQYF. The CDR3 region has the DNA TGTGCCATCCTGGGCCAGGGAGGGGATACGCAGTATTTT.

The CDR3 protein is CASSSDRGRNEKLFF. The DNA for the CDR3 is TGCGCCAGCAGCTCAGACAGGGGGCGTAATGAAAAACTGTTTTTT. This chain links TRBV5-1 with TRBJ1-4; 10 positions agree with TRBD1. CDR3 length: 15 amino acids. After removal of 3 bases from V and 4 bases from J, the junction contained 3 bases not matched to a gene. Germline CDR1 reads SGHRS; CDR2 reads YFSETQ.

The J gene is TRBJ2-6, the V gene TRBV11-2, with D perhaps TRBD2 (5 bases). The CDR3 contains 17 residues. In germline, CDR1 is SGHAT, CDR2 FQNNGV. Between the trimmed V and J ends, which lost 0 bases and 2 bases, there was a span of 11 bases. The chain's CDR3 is CASSLDVRVPGANVLTF. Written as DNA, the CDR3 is TGTGCCAGCAGCTTAGATGTGCGGGTCCCTGGGGCCAACGTCCTGACTTTC.

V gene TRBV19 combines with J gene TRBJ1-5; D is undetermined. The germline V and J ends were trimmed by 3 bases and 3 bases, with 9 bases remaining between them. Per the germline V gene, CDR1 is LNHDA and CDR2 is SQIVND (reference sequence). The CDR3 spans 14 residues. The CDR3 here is CASSIKVYNQPQHF. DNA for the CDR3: TGTGCCAGTAGTATCAAAGTATACAATCAGCCCCAGCATTTT.

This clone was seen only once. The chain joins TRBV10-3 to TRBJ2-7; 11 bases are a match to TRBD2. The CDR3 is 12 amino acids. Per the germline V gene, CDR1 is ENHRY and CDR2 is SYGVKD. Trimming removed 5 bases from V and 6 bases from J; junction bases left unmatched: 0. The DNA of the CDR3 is TGTGCCATCAGTACTAGCGGGGGCGAGCAGTACTTC. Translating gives CAISTSGGEQYF.

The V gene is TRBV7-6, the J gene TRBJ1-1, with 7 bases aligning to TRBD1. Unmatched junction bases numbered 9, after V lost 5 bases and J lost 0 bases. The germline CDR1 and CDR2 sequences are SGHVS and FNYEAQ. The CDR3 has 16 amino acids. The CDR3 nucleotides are TGTGCCAGCAGCCAACGACAGGGAAATTTGAACACTGAAGCTTTCTTT. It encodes CASSQRQGNLNTEAFF.